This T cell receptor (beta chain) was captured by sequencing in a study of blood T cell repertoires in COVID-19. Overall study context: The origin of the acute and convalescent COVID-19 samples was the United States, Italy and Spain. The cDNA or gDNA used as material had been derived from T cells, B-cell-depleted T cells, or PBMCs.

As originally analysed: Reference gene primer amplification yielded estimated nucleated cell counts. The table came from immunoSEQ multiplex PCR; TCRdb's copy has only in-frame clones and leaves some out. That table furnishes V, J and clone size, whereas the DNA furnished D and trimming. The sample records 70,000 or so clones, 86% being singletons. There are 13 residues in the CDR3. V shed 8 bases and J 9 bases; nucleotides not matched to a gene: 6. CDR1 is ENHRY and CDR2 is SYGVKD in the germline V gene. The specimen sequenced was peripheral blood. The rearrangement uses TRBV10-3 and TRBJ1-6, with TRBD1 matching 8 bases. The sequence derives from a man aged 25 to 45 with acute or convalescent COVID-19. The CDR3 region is CAIGDRGSSPLHF. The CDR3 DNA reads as TGTGCCATCGGAGACAGGGGAAGTTCACCCCTCCACTTT.